This TCR beta chain was sequenced for a study of T cells in Graves' hyperthyroidism and ophthalmopathy. Study outcomes and limitations: Most thyroid clonotypes expanded above 0.001 were also detected in blood.

Amplified TCR beta CDR3 regions came from RNA transcripts. First-round RT-PCR with HTBI primers amplified the TCR CDR3 region. TCRdb called the multiplex PCR reads again in MiXCR, with one record for every CDR3 protein. The table lists 500,000 to 600,000 distinct CDR3 sequences, approximately 15% of them singletons, with around 18% in the top ten. In regard to this clonotype: The antigen is undetermined.

This sample holds PBMCs from roughly 10 ml fresh peripheral blood. Germline values: CDR1 KGHSH, CDR2 LQKENI. The length of the CDR3 is 15 residues. The V end was cut by 2 bases, the J end by 0 bases, with 8 bases between. The sequence came from a woman under 30 with Graves' hyperthyroidism. The sequencing input was blood. The chain joins TRBV18 to TRBJ2-4; tentatively, D is TRBD2 (6 bases). The CDR3 here is CASSPNGGAKNIQYF. The CDR3 DNA reads TGTGCCAGCTCACCAAACGGGGGAGCCAAAAACATTCAGTACTTC.